One and the same sample provided the 17 T cell receptor beta chains below, sequenced in a study of a mutant IDH1 vaccine in newly diagnosed glioma (dated by TCRdb to the early 2020s). Library preparation used the immunoSEQ multiplex PCR assay. Sourced from immuneACCESS, this table was stored by TCRdb with only in-frame sequences that have V and J called. A share of the clones is absent; for the studies checked, an unresolved V gene accounts for under half, and the remainder has no known explanation. For this sample the table gives some 130,000 clones, of which just under 80% were detected only once. In total, the top ten clones hold about 5.5% of the sample. These receptors have no known antigen. The time point label corresponds to: week 11, during vaccination. Every vaccine dose consisted of 300 ug of a 20-mer mutant IDH1 peptide in Montanide, administered subcutaneously together with topical imiquimod.

Sequenced material: PBMCs, taken from a glioma patient whose treatment included an IDH1 peptide vaccine. Receptors were obtained from a man aged 40-49 years with glioma.

A few counts support this clone. This chain uses TRBV6-1 with TRBJ2-2; either TRBD1 or TRBD2 may fit D (5 bases each). The CDR3 is 16 amino acids. Trimming took off 2 bases at V and 4 bases at J, with 14 bases between the two ends. Germline V gives CDR1 MNHNS, CDR2 SASEGT. DNA for the CDR3: TGTGCCAGCAGTGAAACGAGGGGTTCATTCACCGGGGAGCTGTTTTTT. Its protein is CASSETRGSFTGELFF.

The J gene is TRBJ1-1, the V gene TRBV7-3; D is ambiguous. CDR1 is SGHTA, CDR2 FQGTGA, per germline. The V gene lost 5 bases and the J gene lost 3 bases, with 16 bases spanning the gap. This CDR3 has 15 residues. The CDR3 nucleotides read TGTGCCAGCAGCCATGGTGGGCTTGGCGACACTGAAGCTTTCTTT. Translating it yields CASSHGGLGDTEAFF.

The chain recombines TRBV28 with TRBJ2-1; no reliable D call. V was trimmed by 1 base and J by 3 bases, leaving 19 bases between them. The CDR3 sequence is 18 residues long. Germline loops: CDR1 MDHEN, CDR2 SYDVKM. This CDR3 is CASSLYRSGGPFYNEQFF. In DNA, the CDR3 is TGTGCCAGCAGTTTATACAGATCTGGCGGACCCTTCTACAATGAGCAGTTCTTC.

In nucleotides, the CDR3 is TGTGCCATCCGAATGTCCCGGACTCATTCCACCCTATTCTCTGGGGCCAACGTCCTGACTTTC. This translates into CAIRMSRTHSTLFSGANVLTF. This rearrangement joins TRBV21-1 to TRBJ2-6; the table's D call TRBD2 went unverified against the DNA. TRBV21-1 is classified as a pseudogene. This CDR3 comprises 21 residues.

The chain couples TRBV7-2 to TRBJ2-2; TRBD1 matches at 10 bases. This CDR3 contains 16 residues. V lost 8 bases and J lost 3; bases outside the gene matches: 9. Germline CDR1 is SGHTA and CDR2 is FQGNSA. CDR3 sequence reads: CASGSGTGVYTGELFF. The CDR3 DNA reads as TGTGCCAGCGGGTCCGGGACAGGGGTCTACACCGGGGAGCTGTTTTTT.

Points on this clone: This CDR3 is also generated by other DNA sequences in the sample. The chain employs TRBV7-6 and TRBJ1-5; D gene uncertain. Trimming took off 1 base at V and 6 bases at J, with 7 bases between the two ends. Per germline, CDR1 SGHVS and CDR2 FNYEAQ. There are 13 residues in the CDR3. For the CDR3, the DNA is TGTGCCAGCAGCTTAGTCCCGGGTCAGCCCCAGCATTTT. This translates into CASSLVPGQPQHF.

The rearrangement links TRBV5-1 to TRBJ2-7, with D perhaps matching TRBD1 or TRBD2 (7 bases each). Trimming stripped 4 bases from V and 4 bases from J, with 15 bases between. The CDR3 spans 14 residues. Germline V gene data show CDR1 as SGHRS and CDR2 as YFSETQ. CDR3 protein: CASSNQGGSYEQYF. CDR3 DNA: TGCGCCAGCAGCAACCAGGGGGGGTCTTACGAGCAGTACTTC.

This clone came up once. The CDR3 spells CSVEDPKLSTDTQYF. In nucleotides, the CDR3 is TGCAGCGTTGAAGATCCCAAACTAAGCACAGATACGCAGTATTTT. The chain employs TRBV29-1 and TRBJ2-3; D is ambiguous. Germline CDR1 SQVTM, CDR2 ANQGSEA. This CDR3 is 15 amino acids long. V dropped 0 bases and J dropped 0 bases, with 10 bases sitting between them.

The table lists this clone with a count of one. The rearrangement joins TRBV5-1 to TRBJ2-1; 15 bases are shared with TRBD2. CDR1 and CDR2 from the germline V gene are SGHRS and YFSETQ. CDR3 length equals 14 residues. V trimming: 4 bases; J trimming: 9 bases; junction bases outside the gene matches: 2. Written as DNA, the CDR3 is TGCGCCAGCAGCGAGGGACTAGCGGGAGGTGAGCAGTTCTTC. Its translation is CASSEGLAGGEQFF.

This clone was picked up one time. The chain employs TRBV11-2 and TRBJ2-7; TRBD1 or TRBD2 may be the D gene (5 bases each). Germline loops: CDR1 SGHAT, CDR2 FQNNGV. The CDR3 runs 13 residues. Trimming removed 3 bases from V and 3 bases from J, with 9 bases in between. In nucleotides, the CDR3 is TGTGCCAGCAGCTTGGGACGGATCTACGAGCAGTACTTC. Translation: CASSLGRIYEQYF.

The chain joins TRBV7-2 to TRBJ2-5; no clear D. The CDR3 totals 15 residues. From germline, CDR1 is SGHTA and CDR2 FQGNSA. Trimming stripped 1 base from V and 5 bases from J, with 14 bases between. CDR3 bases: TGTGCCAGCAGCTTAGGGGTGCTAAGGGCGGAGACCCAGTACTTC. Translation gives CASSLGVLRAETQYF.

The genes are TRBV7-2 and TRBJ2-1; D is unresolved. This CDR3 is 14 amino acids long. Germline V gene data show CDR1 as SGHTA and CDR2 as FQGNSA. V lost 1 base and J lost 6, with 10 bases in between. CDR3 sequence (DNA): TGTGCCAGCAGCTTAGGAGTAGTAGCCAATGAGCAGTTCTTC. Residues: CASSLGVVANEQFF. Looking up the rest from reference TRBV7-2 and TRBJ2-1 gives the full variable domain: GAGVSQSPSNKVTEKGKDVELRCDPISGHTALYWYRQSLGQGLEFLIYFQGNSAPDKSGLPSDRFSAERTGGSVSTLTIQRTQQEDSAVYLCASSLGVVANEQFFGPGTRLTVL.

The gene calls are TRBV4-3 and TRBJ2-3; 9 nucleotides match TRBD2. Germline loops: CDR1 LGHNA, CDR2 YSLEER. The CDR3 has 18 amino acids. V shed 0 bases, J shed 6 bases, and the junction held 13 bases outside the gene matches. The CDR3 region is CASSQEGGAGGPWDTQYF. In DNA, the CDR3 is TGCGCCAGCAGCCAAGAAGGTGGGGCGGGAGGGCCATGGGATACGCAGTATTTT.

The rearrangement links TRBV15 to TRBJ2-2, with D possibly being TRBD1 (6 bases). Germline V gene lookup returns CDR1 LNHNV and CDR2 YYDKDF (reference sequence). The CDR3 is 14 residues long. Between the trimmed V and J ends, which lost 5 bases and 7 bases, there was a span of 14 bases. The CDR3: CATSPRGAGGELFF. The CDR3 nucleotides are TGTGCCACCAGCCCCAGGGGCGCAGGCGGGGAGCTGTTTTTT.

The chain recombines TRBV5-1 with TRBJ1-2; D ambiguous. Germline loops: CDR1 SGHRS, CDR2 YFSETQ. This CDR3 has 15 residues. Deletions cut 2 bases from V and 4 bases from J, with 15 bases between. The CDR3 loop reads CASSLLQPLGYGYTF. The CDR3 coding sequence is TGCGCCAGCAGCTTATTACAACCCTTGGGCTATGGCTACACCTTC.

The chain has TRBV4-2 and TRBJ2-7; 7 bases are a match to TRBD1. The CDR3 contains 16 residues. V was clipped by 1 base and J by 2 bases; unmatched bases: 8. Germline V CDR1 and CDR2: LGHNA, YNFKEQ. The CDR3 DNA reads TGTGCCAGCAGCCAAGGAGTCGGGCAGGGGGCCTACGAGCAGTACTTC. Protein: CASSQGVGQGAYEQYF.

V usage is TRBV7-6 and J usage is TRBJ2-3, with 7 positions matching TRBD2. There are 17 residues in the CDR3. V trimming: 0 bases; J trimming: 5 bases; junction bases outside the gene matches: 11. Germline V lookup: CDR1 SGHVS, CDR2 FNYEAQ. The CDR3 DNA is TGTGCCAGCAGCTTAGCCGTACCCCGGGACTACCGAGATACGCAGTATTTT. Translation: CASSLAVPRDYRDTQYF.